The sequence of this T cell receptor (beta chain) was determined in a study of T cell repertoires in cytomegalovirus infection. Note on this clonotype: The antigen is not known.

TCRdb re-called the reads through MiXCR, storing one row per CDR3 protein. Of about 900,000 distinct CDR3 sequences listed, around 32% are singletons. Germline CDR1 reads ENHRY; CDR2 reads SYGVKD. Trimming at V came to 4 bases and at J to 0 bases, leaving 3 bases not matched to a gene. The CDR3 extends over 15 amino acids. This chain joins TRBV10-3 and TRBJ2-4; TRBD2 aligns across 7 bases. The sequencing here drew on cultured CD8+ T cells from PBMCs, taken from culture after CMV antigen stimulation. The source of this sequence is a human donor in good health (CMV status not recorded). Some clones in this sample may be carry-over from other donors' samples. Here the CDR3 reads CAISGEGRAKNIQYF. In nucleotides, the CDR3 is TGTGCCATCAGTGGGGAGGGAAGAGCCAAAAACATTCAGTACTTC.